This T cell receptor beta chain came from a study of blood T cell repertoires in COVID-19. Profiling relied on immunoSEQ multiplex PCR, and the TCRdb table lists in-frame clones only, not all of them. The sample lists around 360,000 clones; approximately 87% were seen once. The TCR was taken from a woman in her 30s with COVID-19, enrolled during active disease. The sample comprised peripheral blood.

Here the CDR3 reads CASRKTSGTYNEQFF. Written as DNA, the CDR3 is TGTGCCAGCAGAAAGACTAGCGGGACCTACAATGAGCAGTTCTTC. The chain combines TRBV2 with TRBJ2-1; 11 bases fit TRBD2. The CDR3 has 15 residues. J was trimmed by 2 bases and V by 6 bases; bases with no gene match: 3. Germline assignment: CDR1 SNHLY and CDR2 FYNNEI.